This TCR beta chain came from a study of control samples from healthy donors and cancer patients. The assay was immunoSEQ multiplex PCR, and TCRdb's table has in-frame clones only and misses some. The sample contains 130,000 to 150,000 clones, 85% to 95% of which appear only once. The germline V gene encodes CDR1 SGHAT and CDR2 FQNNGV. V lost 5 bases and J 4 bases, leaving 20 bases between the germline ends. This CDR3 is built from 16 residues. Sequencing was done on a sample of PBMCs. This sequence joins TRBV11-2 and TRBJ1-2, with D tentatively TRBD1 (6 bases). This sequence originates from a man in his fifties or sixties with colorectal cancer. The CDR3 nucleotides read TGTGCCAGCAGCCCGGCGTGGGGGGGGCCTAGCTATGGCTACACCTTC. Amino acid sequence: CASSPAWGGPSYGYTF.